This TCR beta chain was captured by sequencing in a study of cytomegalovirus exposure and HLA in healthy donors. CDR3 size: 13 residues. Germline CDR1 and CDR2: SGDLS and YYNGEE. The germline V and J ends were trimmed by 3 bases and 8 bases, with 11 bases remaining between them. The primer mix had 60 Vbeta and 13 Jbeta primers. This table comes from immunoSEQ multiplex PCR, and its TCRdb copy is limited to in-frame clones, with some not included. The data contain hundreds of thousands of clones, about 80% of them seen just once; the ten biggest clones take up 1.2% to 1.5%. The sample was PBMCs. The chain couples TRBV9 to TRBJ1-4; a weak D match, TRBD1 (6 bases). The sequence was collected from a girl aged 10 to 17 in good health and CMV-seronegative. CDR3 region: CASSAGTREKLFF. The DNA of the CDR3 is TGTGCCAGCAGCGCCGGGACAAGGGAAAAACTGTTTTTT.